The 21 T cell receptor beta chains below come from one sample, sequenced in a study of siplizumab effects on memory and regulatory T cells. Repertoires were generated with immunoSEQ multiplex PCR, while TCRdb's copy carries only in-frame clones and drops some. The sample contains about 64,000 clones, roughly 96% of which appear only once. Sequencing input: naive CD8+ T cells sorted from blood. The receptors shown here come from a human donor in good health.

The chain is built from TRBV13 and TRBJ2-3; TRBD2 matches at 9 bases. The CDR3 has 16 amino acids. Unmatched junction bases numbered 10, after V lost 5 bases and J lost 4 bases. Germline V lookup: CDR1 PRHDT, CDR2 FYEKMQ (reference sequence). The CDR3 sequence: CASSLTGTSPPDTQYF. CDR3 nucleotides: TGTGCCAGCAGCCTCACCGGGACTAGCCCCCCAGATACGCAGTATTTT.

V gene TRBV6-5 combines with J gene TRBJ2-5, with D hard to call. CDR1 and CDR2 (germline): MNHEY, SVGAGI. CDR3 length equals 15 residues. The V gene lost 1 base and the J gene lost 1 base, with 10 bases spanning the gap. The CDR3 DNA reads TGTGCCAGCAGTTACTTCACCAGTAGCCAAGAGACCCAGTACTTC. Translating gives CASSYFTSSQETQYF.

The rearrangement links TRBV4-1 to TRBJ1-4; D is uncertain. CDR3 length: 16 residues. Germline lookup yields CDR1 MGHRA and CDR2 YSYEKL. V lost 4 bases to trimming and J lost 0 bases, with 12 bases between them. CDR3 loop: CASSLIGPPTNEKLFF. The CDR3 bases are TGCGCCAGCAGCCTCATCGGGCCCCCAACTAATGAAAAACTGTTTTTT.

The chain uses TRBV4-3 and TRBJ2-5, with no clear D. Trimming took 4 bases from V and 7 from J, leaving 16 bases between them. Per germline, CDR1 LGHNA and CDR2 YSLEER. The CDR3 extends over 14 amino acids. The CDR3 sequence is CASSPWSRGGTQYF. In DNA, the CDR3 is TGCGCCAGCAGCCCGTGGTCCCGAGGTGGGACCCAGTACTTC.

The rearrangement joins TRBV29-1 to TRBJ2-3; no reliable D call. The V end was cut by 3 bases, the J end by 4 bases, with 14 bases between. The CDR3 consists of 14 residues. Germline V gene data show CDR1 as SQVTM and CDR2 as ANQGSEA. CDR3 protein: CSVEKGNSADTQYF. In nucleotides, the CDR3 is TGCAGCGTTGAGAAGGGTAATTCCGCAGATACGCAGTATTTT.

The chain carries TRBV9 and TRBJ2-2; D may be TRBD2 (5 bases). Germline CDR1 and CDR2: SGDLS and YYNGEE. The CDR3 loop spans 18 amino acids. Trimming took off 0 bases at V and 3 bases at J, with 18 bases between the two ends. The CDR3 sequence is CASSVGVWLASDTGELFF. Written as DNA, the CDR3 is TGTGCCAGCAGCGTAGGTGTTTGGCTAGCCTCCGACACCGGGGAGCTGTTTTTT.

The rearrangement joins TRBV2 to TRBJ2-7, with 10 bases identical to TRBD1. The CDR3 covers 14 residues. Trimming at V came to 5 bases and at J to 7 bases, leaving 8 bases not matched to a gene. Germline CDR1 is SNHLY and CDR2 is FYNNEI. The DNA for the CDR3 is TGTGCCAGCAGTCACGGGACAGGGGTGGGGGAGCAGTACTTC. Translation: CASSHGTGVGEQYF.

The CDR3 nucleotides are TGTGCCTGGGGGGGGACAGCATCAGATACGCAGTATTTT. Translation gives CAWGGTASDTQYF. This chain uses TRBV30 with TRBJ2-3; a weak D match, TRBD1 (7 bases). V was clipped by 5 bases and J by 4 bases, with 13 bases between them. CDR3 size: 13 residues. Germline-derived CDR1 and CDR2 are GTSNPN and SVGIG (reference sequence).

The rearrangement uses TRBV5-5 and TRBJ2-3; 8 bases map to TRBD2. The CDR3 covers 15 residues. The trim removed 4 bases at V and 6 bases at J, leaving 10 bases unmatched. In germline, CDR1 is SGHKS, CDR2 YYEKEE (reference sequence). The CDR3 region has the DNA TGTGCCAGCAGCCGGGTAGCGGGGCCCACGGATACGCAGTATTTT. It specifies CASSRVAGPTDTQYF.

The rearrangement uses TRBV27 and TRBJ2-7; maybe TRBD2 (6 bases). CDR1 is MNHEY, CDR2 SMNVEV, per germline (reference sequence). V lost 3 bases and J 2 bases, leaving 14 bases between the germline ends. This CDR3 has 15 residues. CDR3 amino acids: CASSLPLGGTYEQYF. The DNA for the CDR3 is TGTGCCAGCAGTTTGCCCTTGGGAGGTACCTACGAGCAGTACTTC.

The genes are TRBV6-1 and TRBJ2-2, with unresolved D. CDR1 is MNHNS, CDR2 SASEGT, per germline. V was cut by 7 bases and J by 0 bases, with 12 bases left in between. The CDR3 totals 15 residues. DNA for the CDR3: TGTGCCAGCACTCGACACTTATCGAACACCGGGGAGCTGTTTTTT. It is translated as CASTRHLSNTGELFF.

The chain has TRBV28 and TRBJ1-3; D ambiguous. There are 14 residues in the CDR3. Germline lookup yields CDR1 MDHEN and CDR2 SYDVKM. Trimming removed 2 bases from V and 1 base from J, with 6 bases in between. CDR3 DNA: TGTGCCAGCAGTTTAAGAAGTTCTGGAAACACCATATATTTT. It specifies CASSLRSSGNTIYF.

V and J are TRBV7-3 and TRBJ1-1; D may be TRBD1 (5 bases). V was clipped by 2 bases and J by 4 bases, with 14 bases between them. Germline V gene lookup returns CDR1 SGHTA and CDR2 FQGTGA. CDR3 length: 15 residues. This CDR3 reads CASSLDSGSGTEAFF. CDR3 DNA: TGTGCCAGCAGCTTAGATTCAGGGTCGGGCACTGAAGCTTTCTTT.

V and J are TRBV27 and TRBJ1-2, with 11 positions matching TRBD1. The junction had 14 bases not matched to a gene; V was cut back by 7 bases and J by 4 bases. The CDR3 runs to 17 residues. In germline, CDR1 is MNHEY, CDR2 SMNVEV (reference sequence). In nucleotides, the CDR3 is TGTGCCAGCACCCAATTTACTGGACAGGGGGCGGTCTATGGCTACACCTTC. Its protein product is CASTQFTGQGAVYGYTF.

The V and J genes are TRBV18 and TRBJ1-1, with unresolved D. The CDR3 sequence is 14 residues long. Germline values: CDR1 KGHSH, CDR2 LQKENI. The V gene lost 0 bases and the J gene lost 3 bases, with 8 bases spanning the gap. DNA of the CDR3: TGTGCCAGCTCACCACCGCCAGGCGACACTGAAGCTTTCTTT. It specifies CASSPPPGDTEAFF.

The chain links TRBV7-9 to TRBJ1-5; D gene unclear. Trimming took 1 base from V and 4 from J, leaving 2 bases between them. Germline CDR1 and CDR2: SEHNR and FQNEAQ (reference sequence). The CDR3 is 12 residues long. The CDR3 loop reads CASSLENQPQHF. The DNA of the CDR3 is TGTGCCAGCAGCTTAGAGAATCAGCCCCAGCATTTT.

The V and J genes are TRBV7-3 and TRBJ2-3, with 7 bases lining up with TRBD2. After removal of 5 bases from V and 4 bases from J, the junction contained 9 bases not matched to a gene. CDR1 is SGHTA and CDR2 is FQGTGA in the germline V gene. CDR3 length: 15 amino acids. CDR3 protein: CASSPAGTFADTQYF. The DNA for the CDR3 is TGTGCCAGCAGCCCAGCGGGGACGTTCGCAGATACGCAGTATTTT.

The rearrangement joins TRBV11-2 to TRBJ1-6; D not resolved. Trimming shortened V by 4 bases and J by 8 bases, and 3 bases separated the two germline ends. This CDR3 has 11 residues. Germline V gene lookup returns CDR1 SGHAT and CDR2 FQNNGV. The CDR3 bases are TGTGCCAGCAGCTCTGATTCACCCCTCCACTTT. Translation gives CASSSDSPLHF.

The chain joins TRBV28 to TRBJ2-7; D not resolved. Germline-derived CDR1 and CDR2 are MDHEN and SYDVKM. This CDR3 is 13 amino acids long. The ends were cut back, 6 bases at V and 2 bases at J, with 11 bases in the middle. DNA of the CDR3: TGTGCCAGCAGCCCCCGCTCTGCCTACGAGCAGTACTTC. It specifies CASSPRSAYEQYF.

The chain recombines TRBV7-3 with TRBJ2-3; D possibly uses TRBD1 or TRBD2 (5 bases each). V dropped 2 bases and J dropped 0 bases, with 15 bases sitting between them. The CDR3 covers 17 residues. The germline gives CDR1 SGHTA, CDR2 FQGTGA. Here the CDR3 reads CASSLEGQGPSTDTQYF. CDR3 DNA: TGTGCCAGCAGCTTAGAGGGCCAGGGCCCCAGCACAGATACGCAGTATTTT.

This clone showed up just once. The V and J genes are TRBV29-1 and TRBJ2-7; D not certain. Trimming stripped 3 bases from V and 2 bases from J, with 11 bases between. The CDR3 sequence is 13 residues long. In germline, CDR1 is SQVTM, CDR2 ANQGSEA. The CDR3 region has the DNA TGCAGCGTTGAGGGTCCCCGAGCCTACGAGCAGTACTTC. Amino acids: CSVEGPRAYEQYF.